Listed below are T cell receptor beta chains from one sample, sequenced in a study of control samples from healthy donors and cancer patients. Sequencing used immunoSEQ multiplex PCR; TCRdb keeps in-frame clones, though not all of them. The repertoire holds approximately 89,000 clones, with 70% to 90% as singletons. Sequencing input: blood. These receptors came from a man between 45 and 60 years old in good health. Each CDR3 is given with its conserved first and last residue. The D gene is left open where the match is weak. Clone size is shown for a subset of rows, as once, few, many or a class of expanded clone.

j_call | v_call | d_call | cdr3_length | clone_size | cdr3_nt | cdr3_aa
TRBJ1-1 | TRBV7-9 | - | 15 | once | TGTGCCAGCAGCTTAGTACGGTTGGTAGGGACTGAAGCTTTCTTT | CASSLVRLVGTEAFF
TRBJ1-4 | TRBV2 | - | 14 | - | TGTGCCAGCAGCGCACTAGTGGGTGGCGAAAAACTGTTTTTT | CASSALVGGEKLFF
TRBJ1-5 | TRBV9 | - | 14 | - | TGTGCCAGCAGCTTGCGACAGATCAATCAGCCCCAGCATTTT | CASSLRQINQPQHF
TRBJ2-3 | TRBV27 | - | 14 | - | TGTGCCAGCAGCAGATCACCCCGCACAGATACGCAGTATTTT | CASSRSPRTDTQYF
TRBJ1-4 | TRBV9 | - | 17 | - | TGTGCCAGCAGCGCCCTTGGGGGACCCCCAACTAATGAAAAACTGTTTTTT | CASSALGGPPTNEKLFF
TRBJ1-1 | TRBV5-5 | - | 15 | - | TGTGCCAGCAGCTTGGAGGGTCGGAGGAACACTGAAGCTTTCTTT | CASSLEGRRNTEAFF
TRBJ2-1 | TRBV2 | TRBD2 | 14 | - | TGTGCCAGCAAGCTAGCGGAGTTTTACAATGAGCAGTTCTTC | CASKLAEFYNEQFF
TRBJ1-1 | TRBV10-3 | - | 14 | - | TGTGCCATCAGTGAGACAGTTCCGAACACTGAAGCTTTCTTT | CAISETVPNTEAFF
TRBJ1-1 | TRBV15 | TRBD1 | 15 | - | TGTGCCACCAGCGACCGGACAGGAAAGAACACTGAAGCTTTCTTT | CATSDRTGKNTEAFF
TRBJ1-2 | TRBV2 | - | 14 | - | TGTGCCCTCAGCCCCCAGGGCTTTAACTATGGCTACACCTTC | CALSPQGFNYGYTF
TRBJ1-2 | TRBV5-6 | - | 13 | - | TGTGCCAGCAGCTTGGACGGGGCCGGTGGCTACACCTTC | CASSLDGAGGYTF
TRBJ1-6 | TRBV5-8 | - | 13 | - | TGTGCCAGCAGCTCGGATCTAAATTCACCCCTCCACTTT | CASSSDLNSPLHF
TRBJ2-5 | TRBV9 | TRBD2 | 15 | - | TGTGCCAGCAGCGTCGGAACAAGCGGGGATGAGACCCAGTACTTC | CASSVGTSGDETQYF
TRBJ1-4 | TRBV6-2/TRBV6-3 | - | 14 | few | TGTGCCAGCAGCTCCGGGACAAGACGGGAAAAACTGTTTTTT | CASSSGTRREKLFF
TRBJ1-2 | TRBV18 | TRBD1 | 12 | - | TGTGCCAGCTCGCCCGGACAGGGGGGCTACACCTTC | CASSPGQGGYTF
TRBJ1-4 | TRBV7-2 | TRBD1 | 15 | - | TGTGCCAGCAGCCCCGGGACAGGGACTAATGAAAAACTGTTTTTT | CASSPGTGTNEKLFF
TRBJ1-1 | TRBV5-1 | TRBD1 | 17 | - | TGCGCCAGCAGCCCGTCCCCCCCGGGACAGGGGATCACTGAAGCTTTCTTT | CASSPSPPGQGITEAFF
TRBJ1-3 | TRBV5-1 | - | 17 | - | TGCGCCAGCAGAAAGACCGACAGTGCCGCCTCTGGAAACACCATATATTTT | CASRKTDSAASGNTIYF
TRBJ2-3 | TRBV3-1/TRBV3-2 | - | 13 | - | TGTGCCAGCAGCCAAGATGGGCTTTCCCCGCAGTATTTT | CASSQDGLSPQYF
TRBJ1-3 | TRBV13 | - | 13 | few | TGTGCCAGCAGCCATATGGCGGGAAACACCATATATTTT | CASSHMAGNTIYF
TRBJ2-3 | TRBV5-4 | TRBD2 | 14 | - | TGTGCCAGCAGTAGGCTAGCGGAGACAGATACGCAGTATTTT | CASSRLAETDTQYF
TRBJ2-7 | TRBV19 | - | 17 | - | TGTGCCAGTAGTATAAAAGTCTGGGAGGACGGGACCTACGAGCAGTACTTC | CASSIKVWEDGTYEQYF
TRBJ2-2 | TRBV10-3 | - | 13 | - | TGTGCCATCAGTGATAAGGCCGCCGGGGAGCTGTTTTTT | CAISDKAAGELFF
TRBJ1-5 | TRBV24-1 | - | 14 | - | TGTGCCACCAGTGAACCGGACAATAATCAGCCCCAGCATTTT | CATSEPDNNQPQHF
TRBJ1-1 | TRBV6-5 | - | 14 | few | TGTGCCAGCAGGAGGGCGGGGCAGAACACTGAAGCTTTCTTT | CASRRAGQNTEAFF
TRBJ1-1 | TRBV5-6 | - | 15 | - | TGTGCCAGCAGCTTGTTAAGGGCTTTGAACACTGAAGCTTTCTTT | CASSLLRALNTEAFF
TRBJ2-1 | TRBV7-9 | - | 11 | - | TGTGCCAGCAGCTCGTTGGGTGAGCAGTTCTTC | CASSSLGEQFF
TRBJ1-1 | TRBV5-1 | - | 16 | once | TGCGCCAGCAGCTTAGGACATAGTACCATGAACACTGAAGCTTTCTTT | CASSLGHSTMNTEAFF
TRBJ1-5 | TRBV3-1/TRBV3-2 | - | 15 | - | TGTGCCAGCAGCCAGGAGATGACTGGCAATCAGCCCCAGCATTTT | CASSQEMTGNQPQHF
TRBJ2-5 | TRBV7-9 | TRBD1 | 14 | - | TGTGCCAGCAGCCGCCGGGACAGGGTGGAGACCCAGTACTTC | CASSRRDRVETQYF
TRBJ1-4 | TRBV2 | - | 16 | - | TGTGCCAGCAGTGAATATCAGGCAGCAACTAATGAAAAACTGTTTTTT | CASSEYQAATNEKLFF
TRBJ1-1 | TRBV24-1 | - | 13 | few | TGTGCCACCAGTGACGGGGGGACATCTGAAGCTTTCTTT | CATSDGGTSEAFF
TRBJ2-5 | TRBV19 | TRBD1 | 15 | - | TGTGCCAGTAGTACCCGAACGACAGGGGGAGAGACCCAGTACTTC | CASSTRTTGGETQYF
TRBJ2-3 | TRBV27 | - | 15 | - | TGTGCCAGCAGTGGGCTAGCGTTAAGCACAGATACGCAGTATTTT | CASSGLALSTDTQYF
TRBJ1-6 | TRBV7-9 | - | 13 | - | TGTGCCAGCAGCTCCACAGGGAATTCACCCCTCCACTTT | CASSSTGNSPLHF
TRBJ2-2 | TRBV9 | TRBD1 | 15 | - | TGTGCCAGCAGCCCTCGGACAGGGAACACCGGGGAGCTGTTTTTT | CASSPRTGNTGELFF
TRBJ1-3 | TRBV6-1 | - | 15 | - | TGTGCCAGCAGTGATCCCACGACGGGTGGAAACACCATATATTTT | CASSDPTTGGNTIYF
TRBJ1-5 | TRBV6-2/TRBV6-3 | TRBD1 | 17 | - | TGTGCCAGCAGTTACAGCCGACAGGGGCCAGATAATCAGCCCCAGCATTTT | CASSYSRQGPDNQPQHF
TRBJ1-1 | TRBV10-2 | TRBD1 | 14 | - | TGCGCCAGCAGTGCCAGGGGGACATACACTGAAGCTTTCTTT | CASSARGTYTEAFF
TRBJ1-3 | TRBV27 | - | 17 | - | TGTGCCAGCAGTTTATCGGGGGGAGGGACCTCTGGAAACACCATATATTTT | CASSLSGGGTSGNTIYF
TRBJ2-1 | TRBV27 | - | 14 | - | TGTGCCAGCAGTTTATCGAGCGGGTGGAGTGAGCAGTTCTTC | CASSLSSGWSEQFF
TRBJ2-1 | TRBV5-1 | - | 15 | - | TGCGCCAGCAGCTTGGTGGCGGGGACGTACAATGAGCAGTTCTTC | CASSLVAGTYNEQFF
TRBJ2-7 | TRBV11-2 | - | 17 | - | TGTGCCAGCAGCTTCCTCAAGGGCCGGAGGAGCTCCTACGAGCAGTACTTC | CASSFLKGRRSSYEQYF
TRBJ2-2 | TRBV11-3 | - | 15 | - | TGTGCCAGCAACCCTAGGAGCGCCAGTTACGGGGAGCTGTTTTTT | CASNPRSASYGELFF
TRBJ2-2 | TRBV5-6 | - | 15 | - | TGTGCCAGCAGCTCGTGGGTAGGCGACACCGGGGAGCTGTTTTTT | CASSSWVGDTGELFF
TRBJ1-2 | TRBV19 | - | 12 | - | TGTGCCAGTAGTATAGACTTAACTGGCTACACCTTC | CASSIDLTGYTF
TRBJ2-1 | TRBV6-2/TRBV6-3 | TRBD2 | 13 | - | TGTGCCAGCAGCACCCTAGCGGGGAGTGAGCAGTTCTTC | CASSTLAGSEQFF